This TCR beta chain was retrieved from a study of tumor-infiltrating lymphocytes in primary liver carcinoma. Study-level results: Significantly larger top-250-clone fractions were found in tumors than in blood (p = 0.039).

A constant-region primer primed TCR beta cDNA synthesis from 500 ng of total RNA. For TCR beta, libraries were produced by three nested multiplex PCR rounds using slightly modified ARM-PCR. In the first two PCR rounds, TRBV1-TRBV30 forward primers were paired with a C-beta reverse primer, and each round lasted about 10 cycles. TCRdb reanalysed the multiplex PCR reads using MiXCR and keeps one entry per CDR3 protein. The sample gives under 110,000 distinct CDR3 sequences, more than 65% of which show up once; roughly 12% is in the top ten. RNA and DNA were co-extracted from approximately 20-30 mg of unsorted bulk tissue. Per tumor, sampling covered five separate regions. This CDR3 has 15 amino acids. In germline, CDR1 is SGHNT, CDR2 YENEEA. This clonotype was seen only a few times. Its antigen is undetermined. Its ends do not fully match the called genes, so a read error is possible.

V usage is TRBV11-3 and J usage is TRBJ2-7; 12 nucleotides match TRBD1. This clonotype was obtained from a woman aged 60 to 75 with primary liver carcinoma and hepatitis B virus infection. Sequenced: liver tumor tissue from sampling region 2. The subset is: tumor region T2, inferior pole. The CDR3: CASSLGTGGSLGQYF. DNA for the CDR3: TGTGCCAGCAGTTTAGGGACAGGGGGCTCCCTAGGGCAGTACTTC.